The source of this T cell receptor (beta chain) is a study of shared clonotypes between healthy human individuals (dated by TCRdb to the early 2020s). A note on the overall study: Two women and three men aged 18 to 49 years were included in the cohort. For each donor, CD4 naive and CD4 memory were each given three plates, CD8 naive was given two plates, and CD8 memory was given one plate. The study deeply sequenced blood TCR repertoires of roughly five healthy adults to estimate repertoire size and the extent of clonotype sharing between individuals. Different laboratories and diverse techniques were used to prepare libraries and sequence TCR repertoires, to increase sequencing depth and limit assay-specific biases. Per donor, leukapheresis produced somewhere between about 0.8 and 9 billion PBMCs.

Using the deep immunoSEQ assay, multiplex PCR amplified TCR CDR3 regions from genomic DNA. Extracted genomic DNA from each cell subset was distributed evenly across all wells of several immunoSEQ 96-well plates, and each plate was treated as a replicate. For sorted subsets, each replicate PCR was loaded with around 220 ng genomic DNA, equivalent to 30,000 or so T cell genomes. The purified libraries were quantified using a Qubit 3.0 fluorometer, sized with a Bioanalyzer 2100, and then quantified again using the KAPA Library Quantification kit. Each immunoSEQ 96-well plate was sequenced on its own single-read 150-cycle Illumina NextSeq 550 flow cell. In the paper's pipeline: Because the immunoSEQ output included only junctional sequences and no quality scores, the filtering could not be the same as the filtering used for full-length reads. Sequences were annotated with PyIR, a Python wrapper for IgBLAST v1.9, and V/J genes and CDR3 were assigned using IMGT germline references. Any read was removed if the V/J assignment was weak (E-value above 1e-6), the CDR3 was missing, or the read contained stop codons, out-of-frame junctions, or ambiguous translated residues. V3J clonotypes were defined as sequences sharing the same inferred V gene, J gene, and CDR3 amino acid sequence. To compute the percentage overlap between repertoires, the number of shared unique clonotypes was divided by the size of the smaller repertoire. RTK rarefaction, the Chao1 estimator, and Recon v2.1 estimates of unobserved clonotypes were used to assess repertoire richness. OLGA was used to compute generation probabilities for all TCRbeta clonotypes that the gDNA method yielded from a handful of donors. In its TCRdb copy, this immuneACCESS table keeps in-frame sequences only and misses some clones. Where compared with another copy, unresolved V genes explain less than half of these, and the others have no known cause. V and J calls and clone size are copied from that table; D and trimming were computed from the DNA. The sample records about 2 million clones, 95% of which are singletons. Roughly 0.13% of the sample rests with the top ten.

The CDR3 goes from the cysteine to the phenylalanine over 12 residues. The retained sequence is limited to the CDR3, 36 bases, with the frame set at the first base. CDR1 is given as MNHEY and CDR2 as SVGAGI, both from the germline V gene. Trimming removed 11 bases from V and 4 bases from J, leaving 11 bases between the germline ends. Study-level results and caveats: Estimated clonotype richness was generally larger for naive than for memory subsets. Because the study included a small number of donors, the genetic and exposure-history diversity represented was limited. About 5% of naive CD4, around 3.6% of naive CD8, roughly 2.5% of memory CD4, and 0.4% of memory CD8 clonotypes were shared across several donors. Sampling was restricted to blood, and TCR repertoires in tissue are likely to differ from TCR repertoires in blood. Higher generation probabilities were observed for clonotypes shared by all four sorted-subset donors than for non-shared clonotypes. Pairwise subsampling led to the expectation that sequencing depth would affect the degree of clonotype sharing among donors. Incomplete sequencing was indicated by rarefaction of sorted-subset datasets, despite the large sequencing depth.

Comment on this clone: Its binding antigen is unknown. No clone much larger than this one lies a single base away; base qualities are absent.

Donors were healthy HIV-negative adults with no recently reported acute infections or vaccinations. Every donor was a Caucasian adult residing in Nashville, Tennessee, USA. CD4+ T cells were enriched by magnetic negative selection, after which naive cells were positively selected on CD45RA and the negative fraction was taken as the memory subset. Blood was obtained by leukapheresis, after which PBMCs were separated by Ficoll-Histopaque density gradient centrifugation and cryopreserved in liquid nitrogen vapor phase. Analytical flow cytometry was used to check the purity and quantity of each magnetically sorted T cell population. From each sorted fraction, genomic DNA was isolated and quantified by UV absorbance on a Nanodrop 2000c.

This TCR was recovered from a man aged 18 to 29 in good health. Rearrangement joined TRBV6-5 to TRBJ2-2; TRBD1 is a possible D gene, resting on 6 matching bases. The sample consisted of naive CD4+ T cells sorted from blood. In light of the paper, this sample's cell subset or site label describes: CD45RA+ positively selected. The sequenced DNA: TGTGCCTTACAGGGAGTCACCGGGGAGCTGTTTTTT. Its protein is CALQGVTGELFF.